This TCR beta chain derives from a study of early T cells in non-severe SARS-CoV-2 infection (dated by TCRdb to the early 2020s). About the study as a whole: Because TCR sequencing relied on bulk RNA taken from unsorted whole blood, pairing of alpha and beta chains was not possible. Results and caveats for the whole study, not just this receptor: Matching against VDJdb was skewed toward anti-spike CD8 responses, likely underestimated virus-specific expansions, and missed private and CD4 specificities.

The library was prepared using 5' RACE. Sequencing took place on a NextSeq 500. The TCR library protocol attached unique molecular identifiers to individual cDNA molecules to correct for sequencing error and PCR bias. Both TCR alpha and beta chains were sequenced, and tight co-correlation was observed between alpha and beta sequence abundances in each sample. In the authors' own workflow: Decombinator V4 was used to perform V gene, J gene and CDR3 annotation of TCR sequences. TCRs were defined as expanded if a significant change between any two time points was detected under a Poisson model with p below 0.0001. TCR abundances were normalised to the total number of TCRs sequenced per sample and expressed as counts per million. VDJdb, accessed 1 November 2021, was searched for CMV, EBV and SARS-CoV-2 annotated TCRs, excluding TCRs annotated for multiple antigens. The public reads were quality trimmed at Q25 with fastp and then assembled into clones with MiXCR by TCRdb, keeping productive beta chains. Rows with one shared CDR3 protein collapse into an entry with the most common genes and DNA. Here the V and J calls rest on TCRdb's processing, not on the authors' analysis. The sample table holds 55,000 to 75,000 distinct CDR3 sequences, of which 9% to 10% were seen once. The ten largest account for roughly 15% of the sample.

About this clonotype: Its antigen target is currently unknown. Nothing much larger sits one base from this clone, and base qualities are not available.

Set within a cohort of healthcare workers in London, UK, this nested case-control study involved weekly PCR testing of nasopharyngeal swabs along with blood sampling. Healthcare workers were recruited between 23 and 31 March 2020, during the week of the UK lockdown, and were followed weekly for up to about 15 weeks. The sequences come from whole blood, collected at baseline. The clonotype was recovered from an adult who was a healthcare worker with PCR-confirmed SARS-CoV-2 infection or an uninfected control (not recorded which).

The CDR3 in this case is CASSPGQTYEQYF. The nucleotides are TGTGCCAGCAGCCCGGGACAGACCTACGAGCAGTACTTC. This chain is built from TRBV7-2 and TRBJ2-7, with TRBD1 matching 7 junction bases. V loses 5 bases at its end and J loses 2 bases; junction bases beyond the gene matches: 3. CDR1 SGHTA and CDR2 FQGNSA were looked up in the germline V gene. From the cysteine through the phenylalanine, the CDR3 covers 13 amino acids. Kept here is only the CDR3 DNA, which spans 39 bases and is read in frame from base 1.